This T cell receptor (beta chain) was captured in a study of shared clonotypes between healthy human individuals. Study-level background: Sampling drew on donors who were a couple of women and a few men aged 18 to 49.

The CDR3 extends over 16 amino acids. Trimming at V came to 4 bases and at J to 2 bases, leaving 11 bases not matched to a gene. CDR1 is SGHDN and CDR2 is FVKESK in the germline V gene. Terminally differentiated effector memory CD45RA+ cells were excluded by CCR7 positive selection of CD45RO-negative cells. TCRdb's copy holds only in-frame clones and misses some; the assay was immunoSEQ multiplex PCR. This table holds fewer than 1 million clones, 95% to 97% found once. The sequencing sample was made of naive CD8+ T cells sorted from blood. This sequence originates from a young man in good health. The chain uses TRBV14 and TRBJ2-7, with 7 bases matching TRBD2. CDR3 residues: CASSPRIREGAYEQYF. CDR3 sequence (DNA): TGTGCCAGCAGCCCCCGGATCAGGGAGGGAGCCTACGAGCAGTACTTC.